This TCR beta chain was recorded in a study of blood T cell repertoires in COVID-19. Study background: T cells, B-cell-depleted T cells, or PBMCs provided the cDNA or gDNA that served as material.

CDR1 and CDR2 from the germline V gene are SGHNT and YENEEA. This CDR3 is 18 amino acids long. With 5 bases removed from V and 2 bases from J, the gap between germline ends came to 24 bases. The authors' processing: Estimated nucleated cell counts came from reference gene primer amplification. Profiled with immunoSEQ multiplex PCR; TCRdb holds only in-frame clones, not every one. From that table come the V and J calls and clone size; the DNA was used to work out D and trimming. The top ten clones hold roughly 3.5% of a sample with 45,000 to 65,000 clones, around 80% of them seen once. This receptor was taken from a man in his 60s with acute or convalescent COVID-19. The rearrangement uses TRBV11-3 and TRBJ1-2, with a weak D call TRBD1 (6 bases). Specimen: peripheral blood. CDR3 sequence: CASSTYLDHRELNYGYTF. The CDR3 DNA is TGTGCCAGCAGCACCTACCTCGACCACAGGGAGTTAAACTATGGCTACACCTTC.